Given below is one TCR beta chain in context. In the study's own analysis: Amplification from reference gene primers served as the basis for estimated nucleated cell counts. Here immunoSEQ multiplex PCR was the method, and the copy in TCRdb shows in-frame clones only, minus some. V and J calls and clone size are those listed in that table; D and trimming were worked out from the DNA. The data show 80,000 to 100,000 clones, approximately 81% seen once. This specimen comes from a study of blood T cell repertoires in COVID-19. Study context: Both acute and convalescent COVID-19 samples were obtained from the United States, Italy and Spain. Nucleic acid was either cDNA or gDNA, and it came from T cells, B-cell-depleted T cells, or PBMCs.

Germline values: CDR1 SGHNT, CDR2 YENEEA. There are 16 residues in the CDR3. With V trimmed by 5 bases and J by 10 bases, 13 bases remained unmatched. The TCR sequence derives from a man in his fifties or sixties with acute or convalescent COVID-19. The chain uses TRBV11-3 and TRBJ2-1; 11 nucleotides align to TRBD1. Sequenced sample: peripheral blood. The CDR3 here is CASSPGQGARVQEQFF. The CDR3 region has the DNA TGTGCCAGCAGCCCCGGACAGGGGGCGCGGGTTCAGGAGCAGTTCTTC.